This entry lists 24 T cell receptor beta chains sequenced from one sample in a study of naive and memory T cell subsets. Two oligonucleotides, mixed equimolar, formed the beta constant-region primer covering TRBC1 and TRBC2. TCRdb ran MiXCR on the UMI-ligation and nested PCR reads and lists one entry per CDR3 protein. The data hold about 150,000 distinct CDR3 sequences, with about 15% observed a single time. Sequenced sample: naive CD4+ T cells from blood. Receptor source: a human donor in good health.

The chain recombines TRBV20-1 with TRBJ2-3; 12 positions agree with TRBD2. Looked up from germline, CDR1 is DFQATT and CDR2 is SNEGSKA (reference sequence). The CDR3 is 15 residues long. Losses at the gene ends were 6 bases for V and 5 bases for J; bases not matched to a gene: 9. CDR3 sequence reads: CSAPGLAGCGDTQYF. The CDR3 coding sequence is TGCAGTGCCCCAGGACTAGCGGGGTGCGGAGATACGCAGTATTTT.

CDR3 loop: CASSLGDIATNEKLFF. The CDR3 DNA sequence: TGCGCCAGCAGCTTGGGCGATATTGCAACTAATGAAAAACTGTTTTTT. V and J are TRBV5-1 and TRBJ1-4; D call uncertain. Between the trimmed V and J ends, which lost 0 bases and 0 bases, there was a span of 9 bases. The CDR3 extends over 16 amino acids. Germline loops: CDR1 SGHRS, CDR2 YFSETQ.

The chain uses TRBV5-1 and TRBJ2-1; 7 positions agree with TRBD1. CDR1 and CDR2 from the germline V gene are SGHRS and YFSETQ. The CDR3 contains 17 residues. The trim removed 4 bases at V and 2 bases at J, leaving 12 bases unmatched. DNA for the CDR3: TGCGCCAGCAGCAGGACGGGACAGCATACCCCCTACAATGAGCAGTTCTTC. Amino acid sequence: CASSRTGQHTPYNEQFF. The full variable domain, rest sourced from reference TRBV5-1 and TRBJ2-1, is KAGVTQTPRYLIKTRGQQVTLSCSPISGHRSVSWYQQTPGQGLQFLFEYFSETQRNKGNFPGRFSGRQFSNSRSEMNVSTLELGDSALYLCASSRTGQHTPYNEQFFGPGTRLTVL.

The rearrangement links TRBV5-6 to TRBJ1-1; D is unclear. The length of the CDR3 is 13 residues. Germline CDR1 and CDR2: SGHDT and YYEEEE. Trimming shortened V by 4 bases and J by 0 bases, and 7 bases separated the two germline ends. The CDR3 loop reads CASSADVNTEAFF. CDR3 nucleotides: TGTGCCAGCAGCGCGGACGTGAACACTGAAGCTTTCTTT. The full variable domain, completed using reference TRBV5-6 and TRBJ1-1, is DAGVTQSPTHLIKTRGQQVTLRCSPKSGHDTVSWYQQALGQGPQFIFQYYEEEERQRGNFPDRFSGHQFPNYSSELNVNALLLGDSALYLCASSADVNTEAFFGQGTRLTVV.

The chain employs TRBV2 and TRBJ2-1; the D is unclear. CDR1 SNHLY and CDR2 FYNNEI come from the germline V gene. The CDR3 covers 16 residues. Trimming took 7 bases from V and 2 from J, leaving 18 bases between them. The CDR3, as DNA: TGTGCCAGCACCAAAACGGCTACCGGAACCTACAATGAGCAGTTCTTC. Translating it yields CASTKTATGTYNEQFF.

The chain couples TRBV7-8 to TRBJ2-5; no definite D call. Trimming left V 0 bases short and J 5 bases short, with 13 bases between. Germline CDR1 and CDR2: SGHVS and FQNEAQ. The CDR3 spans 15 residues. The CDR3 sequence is CASSLASKGLETQYF. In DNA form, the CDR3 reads TGTGCCAGCAGCTTAGCGTCGAAAGGGCTGGAGACCCAGTACTTC.

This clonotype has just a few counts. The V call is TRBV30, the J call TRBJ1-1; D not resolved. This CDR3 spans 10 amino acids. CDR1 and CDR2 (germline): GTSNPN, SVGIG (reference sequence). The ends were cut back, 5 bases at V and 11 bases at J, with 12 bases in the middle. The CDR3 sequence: CAWVTQRAFF. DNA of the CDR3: TGTGCCTGGGTGACCCAGAGGGCTTTCTTT. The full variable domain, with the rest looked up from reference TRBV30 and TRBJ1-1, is SQTIHQWPATLVQPVGSPLSLECTVEGTSNPNLYWYRQAAGRGLQLLFYSVGIGQISSEVPQNLSASRPQDRQFILSSKKLLLSDSGFYLCAWVTQRAFFGQGTRLTVV.

The CDR3 nucleotides are TGTGCCAGCAGTTACCGACCCCAGGGTTCCACTGAAGCTTTCTTT. Its protein product is CASSYRPQGSTEAFF. The chain has TRBV6-2 or TRBV6-3 and TRBJ1-1, with D perhaps TRBD1 (5 bases). Trimming took 2 bases from V and 4 from J, leaving 14 bases between them. Germline V gene data show CDR1 as MNHEY and CDR2 as SVGEGT. The CDR3 loop spans 15 amino acids.

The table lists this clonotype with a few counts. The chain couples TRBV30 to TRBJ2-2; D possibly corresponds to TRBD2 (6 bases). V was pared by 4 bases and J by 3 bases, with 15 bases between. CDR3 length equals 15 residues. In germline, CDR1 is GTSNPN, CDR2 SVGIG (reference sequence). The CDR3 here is CAWIRDSDYTGELFF. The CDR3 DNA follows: TGTGCCTGGATCCGGGACTCAGATTACACCGGGGAGCTGTTTTTT.

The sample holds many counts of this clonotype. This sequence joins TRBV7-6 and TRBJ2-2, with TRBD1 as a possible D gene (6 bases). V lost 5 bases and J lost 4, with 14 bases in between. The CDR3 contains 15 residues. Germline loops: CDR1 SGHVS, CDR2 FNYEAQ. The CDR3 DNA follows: TGTGCCAGCAGCACGAGACAGGCCCGCACCGGGGAGCTGTTTTTT. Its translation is CASSTRQARTGELFF.

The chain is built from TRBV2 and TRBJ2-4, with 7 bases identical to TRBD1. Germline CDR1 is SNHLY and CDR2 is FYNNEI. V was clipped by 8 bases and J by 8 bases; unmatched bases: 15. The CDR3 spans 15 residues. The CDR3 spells CASRTDPRGFDIQYF. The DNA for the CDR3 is TGTGCCAGCCGGACGGACCCCAGGGGGTTCGACATTCAGTACTTC.

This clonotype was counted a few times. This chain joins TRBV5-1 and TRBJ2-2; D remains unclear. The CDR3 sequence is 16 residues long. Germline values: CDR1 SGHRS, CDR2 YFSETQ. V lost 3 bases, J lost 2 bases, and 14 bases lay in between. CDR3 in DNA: TGCGCCAGCAGCTCTGAGGCCGGGCTTAACACCGGGGAGCTGTTTTTT. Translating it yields CASSSEAGLNTGELFF. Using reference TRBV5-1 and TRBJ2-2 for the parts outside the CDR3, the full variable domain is KAGVTQTPRYLIKTRGQQVTLSCSPISGHRSVSWYQQTPGQGLQFLFEYFSETQRNKGNFPGRFSGRQFSNSRSEMNVSTLELGDSALYLCASSSEAGLNTGELFFGEGSRLTVL.

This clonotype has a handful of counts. CDR3 amino acids: CASSYGGTKNIQYF. The CDR3 DNA is TGTGCCAGCAGTTACGGGGGAACCAAAAACATTCAGTACTTC. This chain links TRBV6-5 with TRBJ2-4, with D tentatively TRBD1 or TRBD2 (5 bases each). The CDR3 totals 14 residues. Per the germline V gene, CDR1 is MNHEY and CDR2 is SVGAGI. V lost 2 bases to trimming and J lost 2 bases, with 7 bases between them.

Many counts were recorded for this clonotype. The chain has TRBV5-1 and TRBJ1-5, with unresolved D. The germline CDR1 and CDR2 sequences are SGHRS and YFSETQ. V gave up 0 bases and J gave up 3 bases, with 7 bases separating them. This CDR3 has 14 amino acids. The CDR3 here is CASSLGGTNQPQHF. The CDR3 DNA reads TGCGCCAGCAGCTTGGGGGGTACCAATCAGCCCCAGCATTTT. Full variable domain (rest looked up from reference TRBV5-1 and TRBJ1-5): KAGVTQTPRYLIKTRGQQVTLSCSPISGHRSVSWYQQTPGQGLQFLFEYFSETQRNKGNFPGRFSGRQFSNSRSEMNVSTLELGDSALYLCASSLGGTNQPQHFGDGTRLSIL.

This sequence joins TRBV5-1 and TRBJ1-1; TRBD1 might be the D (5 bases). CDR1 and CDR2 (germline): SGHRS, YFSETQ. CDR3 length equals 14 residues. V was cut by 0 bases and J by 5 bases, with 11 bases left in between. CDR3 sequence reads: CASSLGGGKTEAFF. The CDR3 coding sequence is TGCGCCAGCAGCTTGGGGGGCGGTAAGACTGAAGCTTTCTTT.

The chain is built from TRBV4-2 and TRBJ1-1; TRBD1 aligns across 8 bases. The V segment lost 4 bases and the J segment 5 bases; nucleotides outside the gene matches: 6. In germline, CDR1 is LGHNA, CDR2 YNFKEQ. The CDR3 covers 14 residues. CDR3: CASSPAGGYTEAFF. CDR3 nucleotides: TGTGCCAGCAGCCCGGCAGGGGGCTATACTGAAGCTTTCTTT.

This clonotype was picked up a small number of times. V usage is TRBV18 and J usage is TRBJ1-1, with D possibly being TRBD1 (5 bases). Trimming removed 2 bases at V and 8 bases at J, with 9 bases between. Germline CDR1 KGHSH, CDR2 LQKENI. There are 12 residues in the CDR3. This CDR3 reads CASSPRTYEAFF. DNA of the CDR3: TGTGCCAGCTCACCAAGGACATACGAAGCTTTCTTT.

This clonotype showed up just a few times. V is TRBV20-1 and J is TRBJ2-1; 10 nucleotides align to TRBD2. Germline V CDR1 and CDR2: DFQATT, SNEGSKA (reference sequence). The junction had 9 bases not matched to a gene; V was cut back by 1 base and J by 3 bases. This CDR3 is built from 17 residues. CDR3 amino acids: CSARGGRSGRDYNEQFF. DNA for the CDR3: TGCAGTGCTAGAGGGGGTCGGAGCGGGAGGGACTACAATGAGCAGTTCTTC.

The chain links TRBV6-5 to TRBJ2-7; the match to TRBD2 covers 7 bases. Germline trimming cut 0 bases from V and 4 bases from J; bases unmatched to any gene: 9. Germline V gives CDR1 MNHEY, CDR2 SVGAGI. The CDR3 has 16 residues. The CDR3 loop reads CASSYSQRDYKYEQYF. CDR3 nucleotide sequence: TGTGCCAGCAGTTACTCACAGCGGGACTATAAATACGAGCAGTACTTC.

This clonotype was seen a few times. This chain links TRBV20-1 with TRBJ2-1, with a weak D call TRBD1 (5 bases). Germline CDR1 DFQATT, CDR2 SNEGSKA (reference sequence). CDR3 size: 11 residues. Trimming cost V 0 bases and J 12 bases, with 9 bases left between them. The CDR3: CSARDRVSQFF. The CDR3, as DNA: TGCAGTGCTAGAGACAGGGTTTCGCAGTTCTTC.

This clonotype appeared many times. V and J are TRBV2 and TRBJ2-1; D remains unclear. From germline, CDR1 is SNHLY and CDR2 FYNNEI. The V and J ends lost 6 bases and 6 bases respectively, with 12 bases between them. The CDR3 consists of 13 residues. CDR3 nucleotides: TGTGCCAGCAGCCGTAACGTCGTCAATGAGCAGTTCTTC. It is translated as CASSRNVVNEQFF.

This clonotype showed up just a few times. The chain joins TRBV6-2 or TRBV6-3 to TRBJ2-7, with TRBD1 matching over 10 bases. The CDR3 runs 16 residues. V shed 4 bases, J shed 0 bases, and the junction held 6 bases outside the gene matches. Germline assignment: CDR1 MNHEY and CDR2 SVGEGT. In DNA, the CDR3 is TGTGCCAGCAGTTCCCCGGGACAGGGGACCTCCTACGAGCAGTACTTC. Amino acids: CASSSPGQGTSYEQYF.

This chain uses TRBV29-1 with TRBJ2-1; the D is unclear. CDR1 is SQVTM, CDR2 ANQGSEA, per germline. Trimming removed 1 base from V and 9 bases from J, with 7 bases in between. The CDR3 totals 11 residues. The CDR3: CSVEAPFEQFF. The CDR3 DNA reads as TGCAGCGTTGAAGCCCCCTTTGAGCAGTTCTTC.

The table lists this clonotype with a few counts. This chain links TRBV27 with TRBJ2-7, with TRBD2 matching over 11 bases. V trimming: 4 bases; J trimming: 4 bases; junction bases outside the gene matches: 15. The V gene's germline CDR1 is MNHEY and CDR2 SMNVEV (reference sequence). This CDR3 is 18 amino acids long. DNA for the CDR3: TGTGCCAGCAGTTCCAACCGAGGCGGGGGACTAGCGGATTACGAGCAGTACTTC. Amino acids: CASSSNRGGGLADYEQYF.